This T cell receptor beta chain is drawn from a study of shared clonotypes between healthy human individuals. Whole-study findings and limits: An effect of sequencing depth on clonotype sharing among donors was expected. Sampling involved blood alone; tissue repertoires likely differ.

About this clone: No antigen is known for it.

CD45RO-negative cells were positively selected for CCR7, leaving out terminally differentiated effector memory CD45RA+ cells. Profiled with immunoSEQ multiplex PCR; TCRdb holds only in-frame clones, not every one. The sample consists of 550,000 to 750,000 clones, roughly 94% of them appearing once. V was pared by 5 bases and J by 2 bases, with 9 bases of the junction left unmatched. Germline V CDR1 and CDR2: SEHNR, FQNEAQ (reference sequence). This CDR3 is 17 amino acids long. The TCR was taken from a man between 25 and 39 years old in good health. The sample was naive CD8+ T cells sorted from blood. V gene TRBV7-9 combines with J gene TRBJ2-7; 13 bases agree with TRBD2. Here the CDR3 DNA reads TGTGCCAGCAGCCCCACTCTCACTAGCGGGAGGGCCTACGAGCAGTACTTC. Translation gives CASSPTLTSGRAYEQYF.